This T cell receptor beta chain derives from a study of OX40 agonist ivuxolimab in advanced cancers. As for the study in general: Ivuxolimab is a fully human IgG2 antibody that activates OX40 (CD134). The study's findings and limits: Still undetermined is the antigen specificity of the expanded peripheral T cells. Among the lowest levels of clonal expansion were found in partial responders at 0.1-3.0 mg/kg.

This CDR3 has 14 residues. Germline V CDR1 and CDR2: SGDLS, YYNGEE. V dropped 3 bases and J dropped 0 bases, with 7 bases sitting between them. A note on this clone: Its specificity is not known.

Generated by immunoSEQ multiplex PCR, the TCRdb table keeps only in-frame clones and is missing some. The data show tens of thousands of clones, 85% to 90% seen once. The chain employs TRBV9 and TRBJ2-1; D may be TRBD2 (6 bases). The receptor comes from an adult with an advanced solid tumor such as melanoma, head and neck, liver or kidney cancer. This specimen was CD4+ or CD8+ T cells sorted from blood, taken in a trial of the OX40 agonist ivuxolimab. CDR3 sequence (DNA): TGTGCCAGCAGCGATAGCGGCTCCTACAATGAGCAGTTCTTC. Protein product: CASSDSGSYNEQFF.